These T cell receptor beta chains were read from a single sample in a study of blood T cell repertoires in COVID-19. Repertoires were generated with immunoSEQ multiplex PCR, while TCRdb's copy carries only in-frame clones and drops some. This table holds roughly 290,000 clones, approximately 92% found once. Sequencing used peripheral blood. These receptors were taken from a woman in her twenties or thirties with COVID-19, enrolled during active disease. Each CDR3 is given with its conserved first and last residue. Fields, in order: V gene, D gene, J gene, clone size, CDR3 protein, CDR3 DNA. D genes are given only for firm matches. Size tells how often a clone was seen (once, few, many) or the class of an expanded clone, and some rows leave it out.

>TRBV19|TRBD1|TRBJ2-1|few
CASREPGQGNEQFF
TGTGCCAGTAGGGAACCGGGACAGGGAAATGAGCAGTTCTTC
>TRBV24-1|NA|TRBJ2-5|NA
CATSDSGRETQYF
TGTGCCACCAGTGATTCCGGGAGAGAGACCCAGTACTTC
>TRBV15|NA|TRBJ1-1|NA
CATSPTGGNTEAFF
TGTGCCACCAGCCCTACGGGGGGGAACACTGAAGCTTTCTTT
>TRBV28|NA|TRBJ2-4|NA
CASSLSTGIQYF
TGTGCCAGCAGTTTGTCGACGGGCATTCAGTACTTC
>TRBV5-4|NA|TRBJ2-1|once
CASSLRGRGYEQFF
TGTGCCAGCAGCTTGAGGGGGAGGGGGTATGAGCAGTTCTTC
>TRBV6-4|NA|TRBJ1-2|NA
CASSSSGQRDGYTF
TGTGCCAGCAGTTCCTCGGGACAACGGGATGGCTACACCTTC
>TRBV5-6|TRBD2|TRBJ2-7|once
CASSPGLAGAMYEQYF
TGTGCCAGCAGCCCGGGACTAGCGGGAGCAATGTACGAGCAGTACTTC
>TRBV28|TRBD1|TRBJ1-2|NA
CASSLLGQGRAYGYTF
TGTGCCAGCAGTTTACTTGGACAGGGACGGGCCTATGGCTACACCTTC
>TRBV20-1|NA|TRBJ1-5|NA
CSASGQVNQPQHF
TGCAGTGCTAGTGGGCAGGTCAATCAGCCCCAGCATTTT
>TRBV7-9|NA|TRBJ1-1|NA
CASSLDRASTEAFF
TGTGCCAGCAGCTTAGACAGGGCGAGCACTGAAGCTTTCTTT
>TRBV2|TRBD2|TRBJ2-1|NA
CASSLAGGGWDEQFF
TGTGCCAGCAGTTTAGCGGGGGGTGGTTGGGATGAGCAGTTCTTC
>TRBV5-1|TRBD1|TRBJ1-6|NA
CASSSIDRGRLHF
TGCGCCAGCAGCTCGATCGACAGGGGTCGCCTCCACTTT
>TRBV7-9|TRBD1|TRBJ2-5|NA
CASSLDRARETQYF
TGTGCCAGCAGCTTGGACAGGGCTCGAGAGACCCAGTACTTC
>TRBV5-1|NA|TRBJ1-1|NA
CASSKRGTNTEAFF
TGCGCCAGCAGCAAGAGGGGGACGAACACTGAAGCTTTCTTT
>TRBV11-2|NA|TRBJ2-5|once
CASSPGRGRQETQYF
TGTGCCAGCAGCCCTGGTCGTGGGAGACAAGAGACCCAGTACTTC
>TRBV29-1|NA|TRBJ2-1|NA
CSVEDRYNEQFF
TGCAGCGTTGAGGACAGATACAATGAGCAGTTCTTC
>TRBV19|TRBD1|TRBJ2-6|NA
CASSEPRGPGANVLTF
TGTGCCAGTAGTGAACCCAGGGGGCCTGGGGCCAACGTCCTGACTTTC
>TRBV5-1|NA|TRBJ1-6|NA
CASSLEARRNSPLHF
TGCGCCAGCAGCTTGGAAGCGAGGAGGAATTCACCCCTCCACTTT
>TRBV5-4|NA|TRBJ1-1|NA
CASSLGHANTEAFF
TGTGCCAGCAGCTTGGGACATGCGAACACTGAAGCTTTCTTT
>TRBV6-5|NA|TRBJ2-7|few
CASSYGGGESYEQYF
TGTGCCAGCAGTTACGGCGGGGGCGAATCCTACGAGCAGTACTTC
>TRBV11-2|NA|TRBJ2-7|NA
CASTVTPTYEQYF
TGTGCCAGCACCGTGACACCTACCTACGAGCAGTACTTC
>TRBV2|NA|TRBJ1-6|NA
CASSLSLRGRQRF
TGTGCCAGCAGTCTCTCTCTGAGGGGGAGACAGCGTTTT
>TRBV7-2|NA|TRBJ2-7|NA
CASSLSGTDYEQYF
TGTGCCAGCAGCTTAAGCGGCACAGACTACGAGCAGTACTTC
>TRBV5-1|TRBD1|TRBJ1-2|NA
CASSVGQGYGYTF
TGCGCCAGCAGCGTGGGACAGGGCTATGGCTACACCTTC
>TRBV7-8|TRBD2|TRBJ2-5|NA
CASSEAGGPEETQYF
TGTGCCAGCAGTGAAGCGGGAGGGCCGGAAGAGACCCAGTACTTC
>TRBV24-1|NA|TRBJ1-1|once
CATKGRENTEAFF
TGTGCCACCAAAGGCAGGGAGAACACTGAAGCTTTCTTT
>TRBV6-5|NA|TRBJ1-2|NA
CASRPTVNYGYTF
TGTGCCAGCAGACCGACAGTGAACTATGGCTACACCTTC
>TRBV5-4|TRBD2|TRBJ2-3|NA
CASSRLAGYTDTQYF
TGTGCCAGCAGCCGTTTAGCGGGGTACACAGATACGCAGTATTTT
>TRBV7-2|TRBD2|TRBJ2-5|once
CASTLAGVVETQYF
TGTGCCAGCACCCTAGCGGGAGTGGTGGAGACCCAGTACTTC
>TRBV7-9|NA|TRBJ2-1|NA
CASSLAGSWNEQFF
TGTGCCAGCAGCTTAGCCGGGAGCTGGAATGAGCAGTTCTTC
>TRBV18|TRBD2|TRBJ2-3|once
CASSPLGLAGGPDTQYF
TGTGCCAGCTCACCACTGGGACTAGCGGGAGGACCAGATACGCAGTATTTT
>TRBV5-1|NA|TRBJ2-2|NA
CASALQGFTGELFF
TGCGCCAGCGCTCTACAGGGATTCACCGGGGAGCTGTTTTTT
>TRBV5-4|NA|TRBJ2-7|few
CASSWQSGEQYF
TGTGCCAGCAGCTGGCAATCGGGCGAGCAGTACTTC
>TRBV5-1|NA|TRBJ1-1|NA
CASSLGGGSTEAFF
TGCGCCAGCAGCTTGGGTGGGGGCAGTACTGAAGCTTTCTTT
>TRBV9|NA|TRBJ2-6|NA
CASSVERAGANVLTF
TGTGCCAGCAGCGTAGAGAGGGCTGGGGCCAACGTCCTGACTTTC